The rows below give T cell receptor beta chains drawn from one sample of a study of control samples from healthy donors and cancer patients. Profiled with immunoSEQ multiplex PCR; TCRdb holds only in-frame clones, not every one. The table includes approximately 66,000 clones, around 87% detected once. The sample comprised PBMCs. The receptors derive from a man in his sixties with colorectal cancer. Each CDR3 is given with its conserved first and last residue.

v_call	j_call	cdr3_aa
TRBV11-3	TRBJ1-2	CASSRTANYGYTF
TRBV6-6	TRBJ2-1	CASTQGRGQFF
TRBV19	TRBJ2-4	CASSIVGNWNTQYF
TRBV4-3	TRBJ1-2	CASSQGQGVWNGYTF
TRBV7-2	TRBJ1-2	CASSRTGFNYGYTF
TRBV7-2	TRBJ2-3	CASSTYTTDTQYF
TRBV11-2	TRBJ2-2	CASSSSGGRTGELFF
TRBV6-5	TRBJ2-4	CASSRDRGPKNIQYF
TRBV10-3	TRBJ1-6	CAISDPPGTYNSPLHF
TRBV6-6	TRBJ2-1	CASSSYYNEQFF
TRBV6-5	TRBJ1-1	CASSHRGRVAAFF
TRBV5-4	TRBJ2-1	CASHWGGRGYNEQFF
TRBV4-1	TRBJ2-5	CASSQDGGGGETQYF
TRBV27	TRBJ1-1	CASRGFAEAFF
TRBV9	TRBJ2-1	CASSTQTGSSYNEQFF
TRBV6-6	TRBJ1-5	CASSPLGTGEGQPQHF
TRBV3-1/TRBV3-2	TRBJ2-5	CASSQPRTGKETQYF
TRBV5-5	TRBJ1-2	CASSLGGYYGYTF
TRBV28	TRBJ1-4	CASSLIRGAGNEKLFF
TRBV5-6	TRBJ1-4	CASSLEGQGAGKLFF
TRBV7-9	TRBJ2-5	CASSLSAYQETQYF
TRBV29-1	TRBJ2-5	CSAAGLLSETQYF
TRBV15	TRBJ1-1	CATSRVRYTEAFF
TRBV6-5	TRBJ2-7	CASSNRDREYF
TRBV28	TRBJ1-2	CASRWVTGRTKNYGYTF
TRBV30	TRBJ1-2	CAWSVRVGEGYTF
TRBV7-3	TRBJ2-7	CASSNSGSSYEQYF
TRBV6-2/TRBV6-3	TRBJ2-3	CASSALVGTQYF
TRBV2	TRBJ2-7	CASNPVLHSYEQYF
TRBV6-2/TRBV6-3	TRBJ2-7	CASSYPPGTSGGYEQYF
TRBV7-2	TRBJ2-7	CASSRPGLYEQYF
TRBV5-5	TRBJ1-6	CASSLGPVGYSPLHF
TRBV4-1	TRBJ1-2	CASSQPGTAAYGYTF
TRBV2	TRBJ2-1	CASSRAFGNEQFF
TRBV5-6	TRBJ1-2	CASSLGRLYGYTF
TRBV7-8	TRBJ1-5	CASSLARLQFSNQPQHF
TRBV5-1	TRBJ1-2	CASSLMTGYGYTF
TRBV5-1	TRBJ2-1	CASSLAAESYNEQFF
TRBV28	TRBJ1-1	CASSLGTEVNTEAFF
TRBV5-1	TRBJ2-3	CASSLQAYPKSTDTQYF
TRBV4-3	TRBJ2-3	CASSQDRDGTQYF
TRBV11-2	TRBJ1-5	CASSSDRNQPQHF
TRBV7-9	TRBJ1-6	CASSPGGSSPLHF
TRBV24-1	TRBJ2-2	CATSDPSSGAGELFF
TRBV7-9	TRBJ2-7	CASSSGGARGLYEQYF
TRBV27	TRBJ1-6	CASRWSSYNSPLHF
TRBV27	TRBJ1-2	CASSLGMNYGYTF
TRBV6-5	TRBJ2-5	CASNGLAGNQETQYF
TRBV9	TRBJ2-5	CASSPQAVGETQYF
TRBV6-1	TRBJ2-5	CASSDPISGTGAETQYF
TRBV12-3/TRBV12-4	TRBJ1-1	CASSLGGQEAFF
TRBV7-8	TRBJ2-5	CASSTGTPRTQYF
TRBV5-1	TRBJ2-2	CASSPSQGGAGELFF
TRBV4-1	TRBJ2-7	CASRKGQAAYEQYF
TRBV7-3	TRBJ2-1	CASSLVRGSYNEQFF
TRBV15	TRBJ1-5	CATSPRKAQPQHF
TRBV10-3	TRBJ1-2	CAISDGTAYGYTF
TRBV7-2	TRBJ2-5	CASAPLGGQETQYF
TRBV27	TRBJ2-7	CASSPGQGFHEQYF
TRBV5-1	TRBJ2-3	CASSFSGGRGTDTQYF